This T cell receptor (beta chain) was identified in a study of tumor and adjacent non-tumor tissue in lung cancer. Across the whole study: Patients comprised roughly 12 adenocarcinoma, a couple of squamous cell carcinoma and 1 small cell lung cancer. Samples averaged around 4 million productive TCRbeta reads each. Study-level results: TCR diversity was significantly greater in tumor than normal lung tissue. Normal lung showed higher cumulative top 100 clone frequency than tumor.

A modified ARM-PCR protocol with three rounds of nested PCR amplified TCRbeta. One entry per CDR3 protein, called by TCRdb with MiXCR from the multiplex PCR reads. This table has 40,000 to 60,000 distinct CDR3 sequences, about two thirds appearing once. RNA was extracted from bulk tissue without any cell sorting. More than 3 cm separated this lung sample from the edge of the tumor. Turning to this clonotype: Its specificity is unknown.

Per germline, CDR1 KGHSH and CDR2 LQKENI. This CDR3 is 14 amino acids long. V was cut by 4 bases and J by 1 base, with 10 bases left in between. The chain joins TRBV18 to TRBJ1-1; D gene ambiguous. The sample was distant non-tumor lung tissue. This TCR was sampled from a woman in her 70s with non-small cell lung cancer. The DNA of the CDR3 is TGTGCCAGCTCACATCCCACTAAGAACACTGAAGCTTTCTTT. Its protein product is CASSHPTKNTEAFF.